The 21 T cell receptor beta chains presented below share a single source sample, sequenced in a study of technical replicates of blood from four donors. Profiled with immunoSEQ multiplex PCR; TCRdb holds only in-frame clones, not every one. The repertoire holds 75,000 to 95,000 clones, with roughly 94% as singletons. The source material was T cells isolated from PBMCs. All receptors derive from a human donor in good health.

The chain joins TRBV11-3 to TRBJ2-7, with 7 bases fitting TRBD2. Losses at the gene ends were 6 bases for V and 1 base for J; bases not matched to a gene: 3. Germline lookup yields CDR1 SGHNT and CDR2 YENEEA. The CDR3 sequence is 13 residues long. This chain's CDR3 is CASSLGGSYEQYF. The CDR3, as DNA: TGTGCCAGCAGTCTCGGGGGGTCCTACGAGCAGTACTTC. The complete variable domain, with remaining parts taken from reference TRBV11-3 and TRBJ2-7, reads EAGVVQSPRYKIIEKKQPVAFWCNPISGHNTLYWYLQNLGQGPELLIRYENEEAVDDSQLPKDRFSAERLKGVDSTLKIQPAELGDSAVYLCASSLGGSYEQYFGPGTRLTVT.

The rearrangement joins TRBV29-1 to TRBJ2-1, with 12 bases aligning to TRBD1. Per germline, CDR1 SQVTM and CDR2 ANQGSEA. The CDR3 extends over 15 amino acids. J was trimmed by 3 bases and V by 3 bases; bases with no gene match: 3. CDR3 amino acids: CSVEGTGGIYNEQFF. DNA of the CDR3: TGCAGCGTTGAGGGGACAGGGGGCATCTACAATGAGCAGTTCTTC.

The chain combines TRBV7-3 with TRBJ2-5; TRBD1 aligns across 7 bases. From germline, CDR1 is SGHTA and CDR2 FQGTGA. With V trimmed by 6 bases and J by 2 bases, 6 bases remained unmatched. The CDR3 runs 14 residues. CDR3 bases: TGTGCCAGCAGTCGCACAGGGGTACAAGAGACCCAGTACTTC. Translating it yields CASSRTGVQETQYF.

The J gene is TRBJ1-1, the V gene TRBV6-5; TRBD1 is a possible D gene (6 bases). Trimming shortened V by 7 bases and J by 3 bases, and 18 bases separated the two germline ends. The CDR3 is made up of 15 amino acids. Germline CDR1 MNHEY, CDR2 SVGAGI. CDR3 protein: CASKSLGWTDTEAFF. The CDR3 DNA sequence: TGTGCCAGCAAGTCGTTAGGGTGGACAGACACTGAAGCTTTCTTT.

The rearrangement links TRBV28 to TRBJ2-1; no reliable D call. There are 17 residues in the CDR3. Trimming cost V 10 bases and J 2 bases, with 24 bases left between them. Germline CDR1 reads MDHEN; CDR2 reads SYDVKM. The CDR3 region has the DNA TGTGCCATTCGTCCAGGTACCCTCTTTGACCCCTACAATGAGCAGTTCTTC. Residues: CAIRPGTLFDPYNEQFF.

This sequence joins TRBV28 and TRBJ2-1, with 7 bases that match TRBD2. This CDR3 has 15 residues. The germline V gene has CDR1 MDHEN and CDR2 SYDVKM. The V segment lost 5 bases and the J segment 1 base; nucleotides outside the gene matches: 5. This chain's CDR3 is CASSAVRESYNEQFF. For the CDR3, the DNA is TGTGCCAGCAGTGCCGTGCGGGAGTCCTACAATGAGCAGTTCTTC.

The rearrangement links TRBV29-1 to TRBJ1-1, with D unclear. This CDR3 comprises 12 residues. V was cut by 4 bases and J by 3 bases, with 9 bases left in between. The germline CDR1 and CDR2 sequences are SQVTM and ANQGSEA. The CDR3 nucleotides are TGCAGCGTTGGGCCCCAGGACACTGAAGCTTTCTTT. Amino acid sequence: CSVGPQDTEAFF.

This rearrangement joins TRBV13 to TRBJ1-4, with a weak D call TRBD1 (6 bases). V was trimmed by 5 bases and J by 8 bases, leaving 15 bases between them. Germline V gene lookup returns CDR1 PRHDT and CDR2 FYEKMQ (reference sequence). This CDR3 is 14 amino acids long. The CDR3 reads CASSPQGVREKLFF. In DNA form, the CDR3 reads TGTGCCAGCAGCCCACAGGGAGTACGAGAAAAACTGTTTTTT.

This chain links TRBV6-1 with TRBJ2-7; TRBD1 might be the D (5 bases). The CDR3 loop spans 15 amino acids. Trimming stripped 0 bases from V and 0 bases from J, with 9 bases between. Germline-derived CDR1 and CDR2 are MNHNS and SASEGT. The CDR3 here is CASSEARARSYEQYF. The CDR3 coding sequence is TGTGCCAGCAGTGAAGCCAGGGCGCGCTCCTACGAGCAGTACTTC.

The chain combines TRBV5-4 with TRBJ2-7; 9 bases line up with TRBD2. The trim removed 0 bases at V and 6 bases at J, leaving 10 bases unmatched. The CDR3 totals 16 residues. Germline CDR1 SGHNT, CDR2 YYREEE (reference sequence). CDR3 region: CASSLASGIRGSEQYF. DNA for the CDR3: TGTGCCAGCAGCTTGGCTAGCGGGATTCGGGGTTCCGAGCAGTACTTC.

The chain employs TRBV7-2 and TRBJ2-5, with 7 bases aligning to TRBD1. Germline CDR1 and CDR2: SGHTA and FQGNSA. After removal of 5 bases from V and 1 base from J, the junction contained 4 bases not matched to a gene. This CDR3 is built from 14 residues. The CDR3: CASSQDRSQETQYF. The CDR3 nucleotides read TGTGCCAGCAGCCAGGACAGGTCCCAAGAGACCCAGTACTTC.

This chain connects TRBV27 to TRBJ1-1, with 7 bases fitting TRBD1. The junction had 17 bases not matched to a gene; V was cut back by 2 bases and J by 8 bases. From germline, CDR1 is MNHEY and CDR2 SMNVEV (reference sequence). The CDR3 has 17 amino acids. The CDR3 coding sequence is TGTGCCAGCAGTTTAACACCTCCGACAGGGTCAAGGTCCGAAGCTTTCTTT. Translation gives CASSLTPPTGSRSEAFF.

The count of this clone is one. The chain joins TRBV7-8 to TRBJ2-5; 10 positions agree with TRBD1. This CDR3 region has 17 residues. J was trimmed by 4 bases and V by 5 bases; bases with no gene match: 13. The germline CDR1 and CDR2 sequences are SGHVS and FQNEAQ. This CDR3 reads CASSPFGQGGRLETQYF. In DNA form, the CDR3 reads TGTGCCAGCAGCCCCTTTGGACAGGGGGGCCGTCTAGAGACCCAGTACTTC.

The V call is TRBV5-1, the J call TRBJ2-1; the match to TRBD2 covers 9 bases. The V segment lost 1 base and the J segment 4 bases; nucleotides outside the gene matches: 6. CDR3 length: 16 amino acids. The V gene's germline CDR1 is SGHRS and CDR2 YFSETQ. This chain's CDR3 is CASSLLSGSGYNEQFF. The CDR3 DNA sequence: TGCGCCAGCAGCTTGCTTAGCGGGAGTGGATACAATGAGCAGTTCTTC.

The rearrangement joins TRBV5-4 to TRBJ2-7; D might be TRBD1 (5 bases). Per germline, CDR1 SGHNT and CDR2 YYREEE (reference sequence). V lost 3 bases and J lost 2, with 9 bases in between. The CDR3 is 13 amino acids. The CDR3 region has the DNA TGTGCCAGCAGCTACGGACATACCTACGAGCAGTACTTC. Translating gives CASSYGHTYEQYF.

The rearrangement links TRBV15 to TRBJ2-7; 8 bases agree with TRBD2. The CDR3 has 19 amino acids. Unmatched junction bases numbered 13, after V lost 0 bases and J lost 0 bases. Germline assignment: CDR1 LNHNV and CDR2 YYDKDF (reference sequence). The CDR3 here is CATSREPPLAGFSSYEQYF. The CDR3 nucleotides are TGTGCCACCAGCAGAGAGCCCCCGCTAGCGGGCTTTAGCTCCTACGAGCAGTACTTC.

The CDR3 DNA sequence: TGCGCCAGCAGCTCCACGACAGGCTATGGCTACACCTTC. Translating it yields CASSSTTGYGYTF. V and J are TRBV5-1 and TRBJ1-2, with D possibly matching TRBD1 (6 bases). CDR1 and CDR2 from the germline V gene are SGHRS and YFSETQ. The CDR3 is 13 amino acids. Trimming shortened V by 3 bases and J by 4 bases, and 10 bases separated the two germline ends.

V usage is TRBV14 and J usage is TRBJ2-7, with a tentative D call TRBD2 (5 bases). Trimming took off 1 base at V and 4 bases at J, with 14 bases between the two ends. Germline CDR1 reads SGHDN; CDR2 reads FVKESK. The length of the CDR3 is 15 residues. CDR3 region: CASSQVPGKGYEQYF. The CDR3, as DNA: TGTGCCAGCAGCCAAGTGCCCGGGAAGGGTTACGAGCAGTACTTC.

V usage is TRBV27 and J usage is TRBJ2-7; tentative D call: TRBD1 (6 bases). The CDR3 contains 14 residues. Germline V gives CDR1 MNHEY, CDR2 SMNVEV (reference sequence). V lost 6 bases and J lost 5, with 17 bases in between. CDR3 in amino acids: CASSPRTESDEQYF. For the CDR3, the DNA is TGTGCCAGCAGCCCCCGGACAGAAAGCGACGAGCAGTACTTC.

The chain uses TRBV9 and TRBJ2-5, with 8 positions matching TRBD1. V was pared by 4 bases and J by 0 bases, with 8 bases of the junction left unmatched. CDR1 SGDLS and CDR2 YYNGEE come from the germline V gene. The CDR3 runs to 16 residues. CDR3 sequence (DNA): TGTGCCAGCAGCAACGCGGACAGGGCGTACCAAGAGACCCAGTACTTC. This gives the protein CASSNADRAYQETQYF. The whole variable domain, filled in from reference TRBV9 and TRBJ2-5, reads DSGVTQTPKHLITATGQRVTLRCSPRSGDLSVYWYQQSLDQGLQFLIQYYNGEERAKGNILERFSAQQFPDLHSELNLSSLELGDSALYFCASSNADRAYQETQYFGPGTRLLVL.

The genes are TRBV7-9 and TRBJ2-1, with TRBD2 matching over 7 bases. Germline V gene data show CDR1 as SEHNR and CDR2 as FQNEAQ (reference sequence). CDR3 length: 15 amino acids. V lost 3 bases to trimming and J lost 4 bases; unmatched junction nucleotides: 6. The CDR3 protein is CASSLGLAVYNEQFF. CDR3 in DNA: TGTGCCAGCAGCTTGGGGCTAGCGGTTTACAATGAGCAGTTCTTC.